This passage covers 29 T cell receptor beta chains from one sample sequenced in a study of CD8 T cells in Susac syndrome. RNA amounts of roughly 0.5 to 1 ug underwent reverse transcription with random hexamers. TCRdb itself ran the immunoSEQ multiplex PCR reads through MiXCR, one entry per CDR3 protein. The sample contains some 200,000 distinct CDR3 sequences, 95% of which appear only once. Source material: CD8+ T cells from PBMCs. The receptors were sampled from a human donor with Susac syndrome.

The rearrangement links TRBV20-1 to TRBJ1-1, with 8 bases fitting TRBD1. CDR3 size: 14 residues. The J segment lost 0 bases and the V segment lost 4 bases, leaving 4 bases of the junction unmatched. CDR1 and CDR2 (germline): DFQATT, SNEGSKA (reference sequence). CDR3 in DNA: TGCAGTGCTAAAAAACAGGGGGTGAACACTGAAGCTTTCTTT. Its translation: CSAKKQGVNTEAFF.

V usage is TRBV4-1 and J usage is TRBJ2-1, with 7 bases aligning to TRBD1. Germline CDR1 MGHRA, CDR2 YSYEKL. With 3 bases clipped from V and 7 bases from J, the junction kept 21 bases outside the gene matches. The CDR3 consists of 19 residues. This CDR3 is CASSQYPAAQGLGGNEQFF. The CDR3 DNA sequence: TGCGCCAGCAGCCAGTACCCGGCGGCACAGGGGTTAGGGGGTAATGAGCAGTTCTTC.

The gene calls are TRBV20-1 and TRBJ2-2; 12 bases are a match to TRBD2. Germline CDR1 DFQATT, CDR2 SNEGSKA (reference sequence). This CDR3 has 16 residues. The trim removed 2 bases at V and 8 bases at J, leaving 9 bases unmatched. CDR3 DNA sequence: TGCAGTGCTAGAATTTTCCTGACTAGCGGGAGAGGGGAGCTGTTTTTT. Residues: CSARIFLTSGRGELFF.

V gene TRBV29-1 combines with J gene TRBJ2-7, with D unclear. The CDR3 spans 13 residues. V was clipped by 5 bases and J by 0 bases, with 11 bases between them. Germline CDR1 and CDR2: SQVTM and ANQGSEA. The CDR3: CSVRGGHSYEQYF. The CDR3 DNA reads TGCAGCGTTCGCGGCGGCCACTCCTACGAGCAGTACTTC.

This chain links TRBV6-1 with TRBJ2-7; 7 bases line up with TRBD1. V lost 6 bases and J lost 7; bases outside the gene matches: 18. This CDR3 contains 16 residues. Germline V lookup: CDR1 MNHNS, CDR2 SASEGT. Here the CDR3 reads CASSSIRTGPLEEQYF. CDR3 bases: TGTGCCAGCAGCTCCATAAGGACAGGACCCCTTGAGGAGCAGTACTTC.

The table lists this clonotype with a count of one. V is TRBV20-1 and J is TRBJ1-5; TRBD1 aligns across 7 bases. Germline CDR1 DFQATT, CDR2 SNEGSKA (reference sequence). V shed 4 bases and J 5 bases; nucleotides not matched to a gene: 11. This CDR3 region has 15 residues. CDR3 in amino acids: CSAKGAAGDYQPQHF. The CDR3, as DNA: TGCAGTGCTAAGGGGGCAGCCGGTGATTATCAGCCCCAGCATTTT.

The V and J genes are TRBV7-2 and TRBJ2-1; 9 bases map to TRBD2. J lost 8 bases, V lost 2 bases, and 4 bases had no gene match. Germline CDR1 and CDR2: SGHTA and FQGNSA. The CDR3 sequence is 14 residues long. The CDR3 DNA reads as TGTGCCAGCAGCTTATGGGCTAGCGGGGATGAGCAGTTCTTC. This sequence encodes CASSLWASGDEQFF.

The CDR3, as DNA: TGTGCCAGCAGCCAAAGTCCAGGGGGATGGAGTGAGCAGTTCTTC. Translating gives CASSQSPGGWSEQFF. The chain links TRBV14 to TRBJ2-1; 7 positions agree with TRBD1. The V gene's germline CDR1 is SGHDN and CDR2 FVKESK. Trimming cost V 2 bases and J 9 bases; bases outside gene matches: 10. The CDR3 spans 15 residues. The entire variable domain, with the rest obtained from reference TRBV14 and TRBJ2-1, is as follows: EAGVTQFPSHSVIEKGQTVTLRCDPISGHDNLYWYRRVMGKEIKFLLHFVKESKQDESGMPNNRFLAERTGGTYSTLKVQPAELEDSGVYFCASSQSPGGWSEQFFGPGTRLTVL.

The count of this clonotype is one. This chain links TRBV13 with TRBJ1-3; weak D call: TRBD1 (5 bases). Trimming shortened V by 5 bases and J by 2 bases, and 13 bases separated the two germline ends. In germline, CDR1 is PRHDT, CDR2 FYEKMQ (reference sequence). The CDR3 runs to 15 residues. As DNA, the CDR3 is TGTGCCAGCAGCAATAGAGGGGATGCTGGAAACACCATATATTTT. Protein: CASSNRGDAGNTIYF. The whole variable domain, remainder taken from reference TRBV13 and TRBJ1-3, is AAGVIQSPRHLIKEKRETATLKCYPIPRHDTVYWYQQGPGQDPQFLISFYEKMQSDKGSIPDRFSAQQFSDYHSELNMSSLELGDSALYFCASSNRGDAGNTIYFGEGSWLTVV.

This chain joins TRBV29-1 and TRBJ2-1, with D perhaps matching TRBD2 (6 bases). CDR3 length: 12 amino acids. The germline V and J ends were trimmed by 4 bases and 7 bases, with 11 bases remaining between them. Germline CDR1 is SQVTM and CDR2 is ANQGSEA. This chain's CDR3 is CSVASGRNEQFF. The CDR3 region has the DNA TGCAGCGTTGCGTCAGGGAGGAATGAGCAGTTCTTC.

CDR3 in amino acids: CASNGTLSPYTQYF. DNA for the CDR3: TGCGCCAGCAACGGGACGCTGAGCCCCTATACGCAGTATTTT. V and J are TRBV10-2 and TRBJ2-3, with D perhaps assigned TRBD1 or TRBD2 (5 bases each). The V end lost 7 bases, the J end lost 7 bases, and 18 bases lay between the germline ends. CDR3 length: 14 residues. Germline CDR1 and CDR2: WSHSY and SAAADI.

V gene TRBV19 combines with J gene TRBJ1-1; D is unresolved. V shed 3 bases and J shed 1 base, with 6 bases lying between them. Per germline, CDR1 LNHDA and CDR2 SQIVND (reference sequence). The CDR3 runs to 13 residues. The CDR3, as DNA: TGTGCCAGTAGTATGATGGGGAACACTGAAGCTTTCTTT. Translating gives CASSMMGNTEAFF.

The chain uses TRBV28 and TRBJ1-3; D is uncertain. The CDR3 length is 12 residues. In germline, CDR1 is MDHEN, CDR2 SYDVKM. V gave up 7 bases and J gave up 4 bases, with 8 bases separating them. The chain's CDR3 is CASTQGGNTIYF. In DNA, the CDR3 is TGTGCCAGCACCCAAGGGGGAAACACCATATATTTT.

The chain has TRBV30 and TRBJ2-7, with 8 bases identical to TRBD1. Germline V CDR1 and CDR2: GTSNPN, SVGIG (reference sequence). The CDR3 spans 15 residues. J lost 2 bases, V lost 2 bases, and 8 bases had no gene match. The CDR3, as DNA: TGTGCCTGGAGTTCACGGACAGGGAGAGCCTACGAGCAGTACTTC. This encodes CAWSSRTGRAYEQYF.

J is TRBJ1-2 and V is TRBV7-9; D is ambiguous. The CDR3 has 13 residues. CDR1 and CDR2 (germline): SEHNR, FQNEAQ (reference sequence). With 5 bases removed from V and 4 bases from J, the gap between germline ends came to 11 bases. The CDR3 DNA is TGTGCCAGCAGCCTAACGTCCGGCTATGGCTACACCTTC. Protein sequence: CASSLTSGYGYTF.

CDR3 bases: TGTGCCACCAGTGAGAACCACCTGAGTGGTTCCTACAATGAGCAGTTCTTC. Translated: CATSENHLSGSYNEQFF. The V gene is TRBV24-1, the J gene TRBJ2-1; D is unclear. Germline V gene sequence: CDR1 KGHDR, CDR2 SFDVKD. This CDR3 contains 17 residues. With 4 bases removed from V and 1 base from J, the gap between germline ends came to 16 bases.

The chain joins TRBV20-1 to TRBJ2-1; D is unresolved. Per the germline V gene, CDR1 is DFQATT and CDR2 is SNEGSKA (reference sequence). This CDR3 comprises 13 residues. The germline V and J ends were trimmed by 4 bases and 4 bases, with 11 bases remaining between them. CDR3 protein: CSAILRGYNEQFF. DNA of the CDR3: TGCAGTGCTATCCTACGCGGTTACAATGAGCAGTTCTTC.

J is TRBJ2-7 and V is TRBV20-1, with TRBD1 matching over 8 bases. Unmatched junction bases numbered 6, after V lost 2 bases and J lost 0 bases. Per germline, CDR1 DFQATT and CDR2 SNEGSKA (reference sequence). This CDR3 comprises 15 residues. Here the CDR3 DNA reads TGCAGTGCTAGAATACGGGACAGGCCCTCCTACGAGCAGTACTTC. This codes for CSARIRDRPSYEQYF.

V and J are TRBV9 and TRBJ2-2; possible D gene TRBD2, 5 bases. The CDR3 consists of 15 residues. V gave up 7 bases and J gave up 4 bases, with 17 bases separating them. Germline CDR1 is SGDLS and CDR2 is YYNGEE. The CDR3 region is CASGQRGWGTGELFF. CDR3 DNA: TGTGCCAGCGGCCAACGGGGATGGGGCACCGGGGAGCTGTTTTTT.

The rearrangement joins TRBV4-2 to TRBJ2-3, with TRBD2 matching 9 bases. J lost 4 bases, V lost 3 bases, and 8 bases had no gene match. Germline CDR1 reads LGHNA; CDR2 reads YNFKEQ. The CDR3 is 16 amino acids. CDR3 sequence reads: CASSQPTAGGPDTQYF. As DNA, the CDR3 is TGTGCCAGCAGCCAGCCAACTGCGGGGGGGCCAGATACGCAGTATTTT.

CDR3 protein: CASPSPGGYGYTF. The CDR3 nucleotides are TGTGCCAGTCCCAGCCCGGGCGGCTATGGCTACACCTTC. The chain has TRBV19 and TRBJ1-2; D unresolved. This CDR3 has 13 residues. The V end lost 8 bases, the J end lost 4 bases, and 14 bases lay between the germline ends. CDR1 and CDR2 from the germline V gene are LNHDA and SQIVND (reference sequence).

The J gene is TRBJ2-7, the V gene TRBV12-3 or TRBV12-4; D is ambiguous. The V and J ends lost 0 bases and 5 bases respectively, with 11 bases between them. The CDR3 contains 14 residues. This CDR3 is CASSLARAVDEQYF. The CDR3, as DNA: TGTGCCAGCAGTTTAGCTCGGGCGGTGGACGAGCAGTACTTC.

In DNA, the CDR3 is TGTGCCAGCAGCTTACTCCCTACTATCCGGGGACGCACTGAAGCTTTCTTT. Its protein product is CASSLLPTIRGRTEAFF. V gene TRBV7-8 combines with J gene TRBJ1-1, with D possibly being TRBD1 (5 bases). V was pared by 2 bases and J by 4 bases, with 20 bases between. This CDR3 comprises 17 residues. CDR1 and CDR2 from the germline V gene are SGHVS and FQNEAQ. Drawing the rest from reference TRBV7-8 and TRBJ1-1, the complete variable domain is GAGVSQSPRYKVAKRGQDVALRCDPISGHVSLFWYQQALGQGPEFLTYFQNEAQLDKSGLPSDRFFAERPEGSVSTLKIQRTQQEDSAVYLCASSLLPTIRGRTEAFFGQGTRLTVV.

V is TRBV14 and J is TRBJ2-7, with D possibly TRBD1 on 6 matching bases. Per the germline V gene, CDR1 is SGHDN and CDR2 is FVKESK. The CDR3 runs 13 residues. Between the trimmed V and J ends, which lost 1 base and 8 bases, there was a span of 12 bases. The DNA for the CDR3 is TGTGCCAGCAGCCAAGTGGGGCAGGGGCAGCAGTACTTC. It specifies CASSQVGQGQQYF.

The chain is built from TRBV28 and TRBJ2-7; D perhaps matches TRBD2 (5 bases). Germline V gives CDR1 MDHEN, CDR2 SYDVKM. This CDR3 is built from 15 residues. The V end lost 5 bases, the J end lost 0 bases, and 14 bases lay between the germline ends. The DNA for the CDR3 is TGTGCCAGCAGTCCCAAGCGGATAACCTCCTACGAGCAGTACTTC. This codes for CASSPKRITSYEQYF.

This chain uses TRBV12-3 or TRBV12-4 with TRBJ2-5; 9 nucleotides line up with TRBD2. With 6 bases clipped from V and 3 bases from J, the junction kept 14 bases outside the gene matches. The CDR3 runs to 17 residues. In nucleotides, the CDR3 is TGTGCCAGCAGCACCGTTGGAAGCGGGGGGAAGGAAGAGACCCAGTACTTC. Translating it yields CASSTVGSGGKEETQYF.

V is TRBV3-1 and J is TRBJ1-5; D is perhaps TRBD1 (5 bases). The CDR3 is made up of 16 amino acids. Germline V gene sequence: CDR1 LGHDT, CDR2 YNNKEL (reference sequence). V was cut by 0 bases and J by 2 bases, with 11 bases left in between. CDR3 nucleotide sequence: TGTGCCAGCAGCCAAGACGGGGGTGGAGGCAATCAGCCCCAGCATTTT. This encodes CASSQDGGGGNQPQHF. Together with reference TRBV3-1 and TRBJ1-5, the CDR3 gives the full variable domain: DTAVSQTPKYLVTQMGNDKSIKCEQNLGHDTMYWYKQDSKKFLKIMFSYNNKELIINETVPNRFSPKSPDKAHLNLHINSLELGDSAVYFCASSQDGGGGNQPQHFGDGTRLSIL.

This chain links TRBV7-9 with TRBJ2-3; D ambiguous. Trimming removed 1 base at V and 4 bases at J, with 3 bases between. The CDR3 has 12 amino acids. From germline, CDR1 is SEHNR and CDR2 FQNEAQ (reference sequence). The CDR3: CASSLVSDTQYF. The CDR3 DNA follows: TGTGCCAGCAGCTTAGTTTCAGATACGCAGTATTTT. Variable domain in full (rest from reference TRBV7-9 and TRBJ2-3): DTGVSQNPRHKITKRGQNVTFRCDPISEHNRLYWYRQTLGQGPEFLTYFQNEAQLEKSRLLSDRFSAERPKGSFSTLEIQRTEQGDSAMYLCASSLVSDTQYFGPGTRLTVL.

The chain couples TRBV20-1 to TRBJ2-3; D not certain. The CDR3 has 14 residues. Germline V gives CDR1 DFQATT, CDR2 SNEGSKA (reference sequence). The germline V and J ends were trimmed by 0 bases and 1 base, with 8 bases remaining between them. Written as DNA, the CDR3 is TGCAGTGCTAGAGATCGCGCGGGCACAGATACGCAGTATTTT. Protein: CSARDRAGTDTQYF.